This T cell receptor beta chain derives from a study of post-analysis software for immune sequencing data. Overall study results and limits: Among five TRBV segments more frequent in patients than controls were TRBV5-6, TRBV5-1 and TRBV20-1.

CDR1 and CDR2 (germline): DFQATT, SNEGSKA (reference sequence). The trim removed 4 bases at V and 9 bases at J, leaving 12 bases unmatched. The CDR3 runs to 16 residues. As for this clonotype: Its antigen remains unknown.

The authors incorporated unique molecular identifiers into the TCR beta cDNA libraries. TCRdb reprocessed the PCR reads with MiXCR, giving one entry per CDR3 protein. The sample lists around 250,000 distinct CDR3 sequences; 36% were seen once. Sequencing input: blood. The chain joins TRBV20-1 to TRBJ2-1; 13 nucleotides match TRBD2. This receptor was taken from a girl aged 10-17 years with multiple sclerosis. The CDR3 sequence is CSAKRGGLAGLGEQFF. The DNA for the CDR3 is TGCAGTGCTAAGCGCGGGGGACTAGCGGGATTGGGTGAGCAGTTCTTC.